These T cell receptor beta chains were read from a single sample in a study of cytomegalovirus exposure and HLA in healthy donors. TCRdb's copy holds only in-frame clones and misses some; the assay was immunoSEQ multiplex PCR. The table records around 67,000 clones, roughly 80% of them present only once. The source material was PBMCs. Source of these receptors: a woman in her twenties or thirties in good health and CMV-seropositive. CDR3s include the opening cysteine and the closing phenylalanine or tryptophan. Each record gives: clone size, D gene, V gene, J gene, CDR3 DNA, CDR3 protein. A D gene is named only where the DNA matches it firmly. The size of a clone is reported for some rows only, either as once, few or many, or as a class for expanded clones.

once	-	TRBV9	TRBJ1-2	TGTGCCAGCAGCCCAAACTCTCGGGAGATCGGATATGGCTACACCTTC	CASSPNSREIGYGYTF
-	TRBD1	TRBV11-2	TRBJ2-7	TGTGCCAGCAGCTCAACAGACAGGGGGCCACCGGCGGACTTC	CASSSTDRGPPADF
-	-	TRBV21-1	TRBJ1-2	TGTGCCAGCAGCAAAGACGAGAACAGCCCTAACTATGGCTACACCTTC	CASSKDENSPNYGYTF
-	-	TRBV28	TRBJ2-7	TGTGCCAGCAGTTTCATAGGGCAGGGACTTAGCTCCTACGAGCAGTACTTC	CASSFIGQGLSSYEQYF
-	TRBD1	TRBV27	TRBJ2-1	TGTGCCAGCCTGTACCGGACAGGATCCTACAATGAGCAGTTCTTC	CASLYRTGSYNEQFF
few	TRBD1	TRBV7-8	TRBJ2-2	TGTGCCAGCAGCTTGGAAGGACAGGGTACCGGGGAGCTGTTTTTT	CASSLEGQGTGELFF
-	TRBD1	TRBV28	TRBJ2-3	TGTGCCAGCAGTTTATGGGAGGGGACAGGGCGCACAGATACGCAGTATTTT	CASSLWEGTGRTDTQYF
once	-	TRBV7-9	TRBJ1-2	TGTGCCAGCAGCTTAATCAGGGCCGCCGACTATGGCTACACCTTC	CASSLIRAADYGYTF
-	TRBD1	TRBV4-3	TRBJ2-2	TGCGCCAGCAGCCCGACTCGACAGGGGGGTTCTTCGAACACCGGGGAGCTGTTTTTT	CASSPTRQGGSSNTGELFF
-	TRBD1	TRBV19	TRBJ1-5	TGTGCCAGTAGTATTCAGGGGGCCAATCAGCCCCAGCATTTT	CASSIQGANQPQHF
few	-	TRBV28	TRBJ1-6	TGTGCCAGCAGCCCTAGTGGGGGGAGGTCGACCCTCCACTTT	CASSPSGGRSTLHF
once	-	TRBV7-2	TRBJ2-4	TGTGCCAGCAGTTACGACTCGTCAAAAAACATTCAGTACTTC	CASSYDSSKNIQYF
-	-	TRBV5-4	TRBJ2-3	TGTGCCAGCAGCTTGGCCCGGGACTCCAAGCAGTATTTT	CASSLARDSKQYF
-	TRBD2	TRBV7-8	TRBJ2-2	TGTGCCAGCAGCCTAACCGGGACTAAAAGGACTTACACCGGGGAGCTGTTTTTT	CASSLTGTKRTYTGELFF
few	-	TRBV23-1	TRBJ2-7	TGCGCCAGCAGCCAAACCCGGGACACCGTCTACGAGCAGTACTTC	CASSQTRDTVYEQYF
few	TRBD1	TRBV7-4	TRBJ2-3	TGTGCCAGCAGCCCGGACACCGGAGGGAATTTGGGACAGGGGGCGAGGACAGATACGCAGTATTTT	CASSPDTGGNLGQGARTDTQYF
-	TRBD1	TRBV11-1	TRBJ1-2	TGTGCCAGCAGCTTTGGGGACAGAGCTAACTATGGCTACACCTTC	CASSFGDRANYGYTF
-	TRBD1	TRBV29-1	TRBJ2-3	TGCAGCGTTGGGGGACAGGGGATTATAGATACGCAGTATTTT	CSVGGQGIIDTQYF
-	TRBD1	TRBV29-1	TRBJ1-2	TGCAGCGTTGAGTCAGGGGGTGGCTACACCTTC	CSVESGGGYTF
few	TRBD2	TRBV11-1	TRBJ2-1	TGTGCCAGCAGTTTAGGACTAGCGGAGGAGAATGAGCAGTTCTTC	CASSLGLAEENEQFF
-	TRBD2	TRBV9	TRBJ2-1	TGTGCCAGCAGCGCCTATACTAGCGGGAAAATCAATGAGCAGTTCTTC	CASSAYTSGKINEQFF
-	TRBD1	TRBV2	TRBJ2-1	TGTGCCAGCAGTGGACCCCCGACAGGGTTTCTCTTGCAGTTCTTC	CASSGPPTGFLLQFF
once	TRBD1	TRBV5-1	TRBJ2-7	TGCGCCAGCAGCCGGGACAGGGGTTACGAGCAGTACTTC	CASSRDRGYEQYF
-	TRBD1	TRBV6-6	TRBJ1-5	TGTGCCAGCAGTTACTCAGGGGGCAGTCAGCCCCAGCATTTT	CASSYSGGSQPQHF
-	-	TRBV11-2	TRBJ1-1	TGTGCCAGCAGCCGAACCGGAGGGAGCACTGAAGCTTTCTTT	CASSRTGGSTEAFF
once	-	TRBV27	TRBJ1-1	TGTGCCAGCAGCCTGACAGAGAACACTGAAGCTTTCTTT	CASSLTENTEAFF
-	TRBD2	TRBV9	TRBJ2-7	TGTGCCAGCAGCCCTCGCGGGGGAACCTACGAGCAGTACTTC	CASSPRGGTYEQYF
-	TRBD1	TRBV2	TRBJ2-2	TGTGCCAGCAGGGACAGGGGGAACACCGGGGAGCTGTTTTTT	CASRDRGNTGELFF
-	-	TRBV28	TRBJ2-6	TGTGCCAGCAGTTTGCAGGTTGGGGGATTGGGGGGAAGGGCCAACGTCCTGACTTTC	CASSLQVGGLGGRANVLTF
-	TRBD1	TRBV4-3	TRBJ1-2	TGCGCCAGCAGCCAAGATCGGCAGGGGGCGTGGGGCTACACCTTC	CASSQDRQGAWGYTF
few	-	TRBV28	TRBJ2-7	TGTGCCAGCAGCCACAGGGTCTGGAGCTCCTACGAGCAGTACTTC	CASSHRVWSSYEQYF
-	TRBD2	TRBV29-1	TRBJ2-2	TGCAGCGTCGCTAGCGGGAGGGACGCCGGGGAGCTGTTTTTT	CSVASGRDAGELFF
-	TRBD2	TRBV9	TRBJ2-3	TGTGCCAGCAGTGAACCAAGCGGGAATCTGGCAGATACGCAGTATTTT	CASSEPSGNLADTQYF
-	-	TRBV4-3	TRBJ2-7	TGCGCCAGCAGCCAAGGAAGCCGGGGGGAGCAGTACTTC	CASSQGSRGEQYF
few	-	TRBV4-3	TRBJ1-5	TGCGCCAGCAGCAGAACAGGCAGCAATCAGCCCCAGCATTTT	CASSRTGSNQPQHF
-	-	TRBV11-2	TRBJ2-5	TGTGCCAGCAGCGGAGGGGTCCTCACGGAAACCCAGTACTTC	CASSGGVLTETQYF
-	-	TRBV5-3	TRBJ2-1	TGTGCCAGAAGCTTGGAGTGGACTGAAAATGAGCAGTTCTTC	CARSLEWTENEQFF
many	-	TRBV5-4	TRBJ1-2	TGTGCCAGCAGCTTGGCAGGGAATAACTATGGCTACACCTTC	CASSLAGNNYGYTF
-	-	TRBV10-3	TRBJ2-1	TGTGCCATCAGTGATGGACGGGGGCAGTTCTTC	CAISDGRGQFF
-	TRBD1	TRBV7-2	TRBJ2-7	TGTGCCAGCAGCAGCCCCGGGACAGGTCGTCGGGTAAATGACGAGCAGTACTTC	CASSSPGTGRRVNDEQYF
once	-	TRBV27	TRBJ1-2	TGTGCCAGCAGCCCCGTTGGGGCCGAGGCTAACTATGGCTACACCTTC	CASSPVGAEANYGYTF
once	TRBD2	TRBV7-2	TRBJ2-5	TGTGCCAGCAGCCCCGGACTAGGCGGAGAGACCCAGTACTTC	CASSPGLGGETQYF
-	-	TRBV7-8	TRBJ1-4	TGTGCCAGCAGCTTAGCGGGCACCTTCCAACTGTTTTTT	CASSLAGTFQLFF
-	TRBD2	TRBV7-3	TRBJ2-1	TGTGCCAGCAGCCCCACCGGTAGCGGGAGTTACAATGAGCAGTTCTTC	CASSPTGSGSYNEQFF
-	-	TRBV9	TRBJ1-5	TGTGCCAGCAGCGTGGGGCCGAGCAATCAGCCCCAGCATTTT	CASSVGPSNQPQHF
-	TRBD1	TRBV10-3	TRBJ2-5	TGTGCCATCAGTTCGGGACAGGGGGTTGAGACCCAGTACTTC	CAISSGQGVETQYF
once	-	TRBV28	TRBJ1-2	TGTGCCAGCAGTTTCAGGGGTTGTGGCTACACCTTC	CASSFRGCGYTF
few	-	TRBV2	TRBJ1-5	TGTGCCAGCAGTGACGACATTCAGCCCCAGCATTTT	CASSDDIQPQHF